A single sample is the source of the 28 T cell receptor beta chains below, sequenced in a study of shared clonotypes between healthy human individuals. Sequencing was performed with immunoSEQ multiplex PCR; in TCRdb, only in-frame clones are kept and a portion is missing. The table has 1.5 million to 2.5 million clones, over 85% seen once. Naive CD8 cells lacked CD45RO and underwent positive selection for CCR7, leaving out terminally differentiated effector memory CD45RA+ cells. Sequenced input: naive CD8+ T cells sorted from blood. Receptors were obtained from a man aged 18 to 30 in good health.

Comments on this clone: The same CDR3 arises from other DNA sequences in this sample as well. The CDR3 nucleotides read TGTGCCAGCAGCTCAGACAGGAGCTCTGGAAACACCATATATTTT. This gives the protein CASSSDRSSGNTIYF. The chain couples TRBV7-9 to TRBJ1-3; TRBD1 is a possible D gene (6 bases). Trimming stripped 4 bases from V and 0 bases from J, with 10 bases between. CDR1 is SEHNR and CDR2 is FQNEAQ in the germline V gene (reference sequence). The CDR3 is 15 residues long.

The chain joins TRBV7-8 to TRBJ2-1; 15 positions agree with TRBD2. J was trimmed by 4 bases and V by 5 bases; bases with no gene match: 9. The germline V gene encodes CDR1 SGHVS and CDR2 FQNEAQ. CDR3 size: 18 residues. DNA of the CDR3: TGTGCCAGCAGCCTGGGACTAGCGGGGGGCCTAAGGTACAATGAGCAGTTCTTC. Encoded protein: CASSLGLAGGLRYNEQFF.

This chain joins TRBV4-1 and TRBJ2-7, with 11 positions matching TRBD2. V lost 1 base, J lost 3 bases, and 8 bases stayed unmatched. Germline loops: CDR1 MGHRA, CDR2 YSYEKL. The CDR3 is made up of 17 amino acids. CDR3: CASSQGVGTSGYYEQYF. Here the CDR3 DNA reads TGCGCCAGCAGCCAAGGGGTCGGGACTAGCGGATACTACGAGCAGTACTTC.

With respect to this clone: An end of the junction differs from the germline gene, which may be a read error. The chain combines TRBV4-3 with TRBJ2-2; unclear D gene. Germline lookup yields CDR1 LGHNA and CDR2 YSLEER. This CDR3 comprises 14 residues. CDR3 nucleotide sequence: TGCGCCAACAGCCCCTCCAGATACACCGGGGAGCTGTTTTTT. The encoded protein is CANSPSRYTGELFF.

This chain uses TRBV5-6 with TRBJ1-2; TRBD1 might be the D (5 bases). Germline loops: CDR1 SGHDT, CDR2 YYEEEE. The V gene lost 1 base and the J gene lost 8 bases, with 9 bases spanning the gap. The CDR3 consists of 12 residues. The chain's CDR3 is CASSLTDNGYTF. DNA of the CDR3: TGTGCCAGCAGCTTGACGGACAACGGCTACACCTTC.

The chain joins TRBV27 to TRBJ2-1, with 12 positions matching TRBD2. With V trimmed by 3 bases and J by 7 bases, 1 base remained unmatched. The CDR3 has 14 residues. The germline gives CDR1 MNHEY, CDR2 SMNVEV (reference sequence). The CDR3 coding sequence is TGTGCCAGCAGTTTTGGACTAGCGGGGAATGAGCAGTTCTTC. It yields the protein CASSFGLAGNEQFF.

This clone was recorded a few times. This chain uses TRBV5-5 with TRBJ1-1; TRBD1 aligns across 8 bases. CDR3 length: 14 amino acids. V was pared by 2 bases and J by 4 bases, with 4 bases of the junction left unmatched. Germline V gene data show CDR1 as SGHKS and CDR2 as YYEKEE (reference sequence). The CDR3 sequence is CASSFFTGGTEAFF. CDR3 in DNA: TGTGCCAGCAGCTTCTTTACAGGGGGCACTGAAGCTTTCTTT.

The chain uses TRBV5-4 and TRBJ2-7, with D hard to call. In germline, CDR1 is SGHNT, CDR2 YYREEE (reference sequence). Between the trimmed V and J ends, which lost 3 bases and 5 bases, there was a span of 9 bases. The CDR3 has 12 amino acids. The CDR3 nucleotides are TGTGCCAGCAGCTCGCGCAGGAACGAGCAGTACTTC. Amino acid sequence: CASSSRRNEQYF.

The CDR3, as DNA: TGTGCCTGGAGCCAGGGGGCTGGGCCTGAAGCTTTCTTT. It is translated as CAWSQGAGPEAFF. The chain combines TRBV30 with TRBJ1-1, with 8 bases fitting TRBD1. The CDR3 is made up of 13 amino acids. Germline V lookup: CDR1 GTSNPN, CDR2 SVGIG (reference sequence). V lost 3 bases and J lost 6; bases outside the gene matches: 6.

This chain joins TRBV19 and TRBJ1-6; D uncertain. Trimming pared 0 bases from V and 8 bases from J, leaving 17 bases between. This CDR3 region has 17 residues. The germline V gene has CDR1 LNHDA and CDR2 SQIVND (reference sequence). CDR3 bases: TGTGCCAGTAGTATAGACCCATCGGGAGGCCTTTATTCACCCCTCCACTTT. Translated: CASSIDPSGGLYSPLHF.

This chain connects TRBV5-4 to TRBJ2-5, with D possibly being TRBD1 (6 bases). The CDR3 loop spans 16 amino acids. V was trimmed by 0 bases and J by 5 bases, leaving 17 bases between them. Germline values: CDR1 SGHNT, CDR2 YYREEE (reference sequence). CDR3 DNA: TGTGCCAGCAGCTTGGATACAGGGTTTACGATGGAGACCCAGTACTTC. Translating gives CASSLDTGFTMETQYF. The whole variable domain, remainder taken from reference TRBV5-4 and TRBJ2-5, is ETGVTQSPTHLIKTRGQQVTLRCSSQSGHNTVSWYQQALGQGPQFIFQYYREEENGRGNFPPRFSGLQFPNYSSELNVNALELDDSALYLCASSLDTGFTMETQYFGPGTRLLVL.

This chain connects TRBV10-1 to TRBJ2-5; possible D gene TRBD2, 5 bases. This CDR3 spans 14 amino acids. Deletions cut 2 bases from V and 3 bases from J, with 10 bases between. Germline values: CDR1 WNHNN, CDR2 SYGVQD (reference sequence). CDR3 residues: CASSEGSEKETQYF. The CDR3 DNA reads TGCGCCAGCAGTGAGGGGAGCGAAAAAGAGACCCAGTACTTC.

The CDR3 spells CASSLLGVLSGANVLTF. CDR3 DNA sequence: TGTGCCAGCAGTTTATTGGGCGTTCTCTCGGGGGCCAACGTCCTGACTTTC. The V gene is TRBV27, the J gene TRBJ2-6; D not resolved. This CDR3 has 17 amino acids. The germline gives CDR1 MNHEY, CDR2 SMNVEV (reference sequence). V was pared by 1 base and J by 4 bases, with 14 bases between. Looking up the rest from reference TRBV27 and TRBJ2-6 gives the full variable domain: EAQVTQNPRYLITVTGKKLTVTCSQNMNHEYMSWYRQDPGLGLRQIYYSMNVEVTDKGDVPEGYKVSRKEKRNFPLILESPSPNQTSLYFCASSLLGVLSGANVLTFGAGSRLTVL.

The gene calls are TRBV2 and TRBJ1-5; 7 bases align to TRBD1. V dropped 7 bases and J dropped 4; count of bases not matched to a gene: 10. The CDR3 has 15 residues. Germline CDR1 is SNHLY and CDR2 is FYNNEI. The CDR3 loop reads CASTARDSLNQPQHF. The CDR3, as DNA: TGTGCCAGCACCGCTCGGGACAGCCTAAATCAGCCCCAGCATTTT.

This rearrangement joins TRBV27 to TRBJ2-7; D is ambiguous. V dropped 3 bases and J dropped 1 base, with 13 bases sitting between them. The CDR3 is 15 residues long. Germline CDR1 reads MNHEY; CDR2 reads SMNVEV (reference sequence). CDR3 in amino acids: CASSFQQPPSYEQYF. In DNA, the CDR3 is TGTGCCAGCAGTTTCCAACAGCCACCTTCCTACGAGCAGTACTTC.

This clone was counted a single time. The chain couples TRBV6-5 to TRBJ2-1; TRBD1 or TRBD2 may be the D gene (5 bases each). V lost 4 bases and J 8 bases, leaving 12 bases between the germline ends. There are 13 residues in the CDR3. Germline CDR1 is MNHEY and CDR2 is SVGAGI. CDR3 amino acids: CASSFLMGDEQFF. The CDR3 DNA reads as TGTGCCAGCAGTTTTCTAATGGGGGATGAGCAGTTCTTC.

This clone turned up a few times. This chain connects TRBV30 to TRBJ1-5; D possibly corresponds to TRBD1 (6 bases). Germline values: CDR1 GTSNPN, CDR2 SVGIG (reference sequence). The CDR3 totals 14 residues. V was shortened by 2 bases and J by 9 bases, with 17 bases between the two germline ends. Written as DNA, the CDR3 is TGTGCCTGGAGTTTGGACAGCTACGTGAGGCCCCAGCATTTT. This translates into CAWSLDSYVRPQHF.

A note on this clone: Other DNA sequences within the sample encode an identical CDR3. The genes are TRBV2 and TRBJ2-7, with D perhaps TRBD1 or TRBD2 (6 bases each). In germline, CDR1 is SNHLY, CDR2 FYNNEI. CDR3 length equals 14 residues. Trimming cost V 8 bases and J 2 bases, with 16 bases left between them. The CDR3 nucleotides are TGTGCCAGCTCCGAGGGGGGCCCAACCTACGAGCAGTACTTC. Translated: CASSEGGPTYEQYF.

This clone appeared a single time. The CDR3 reads CAISESGGNSPLHF. CDR3 coding DNA: TGTGCCATCAGTGAGTCAGGCGGCAATTCACCCCTCCACTTT. J is TRBJ1-6 and V is TRBV10-3, with D hard to call. Trimming took off 0 bases at V and 7 bases at J, with 7 bases between the two ends. CDR3 length equals 14 residues. Germline V gene sequence: CDR1 ENHRY, CDR2 SYGVKD.

The chain uses TRBV11-3 and TRBJ2-1; TRBD2 matches at 7 bases. The CDR3 has 15 residues. Germline CDR1 SGHNT, CDR2 YENEEA. Trimming took 5 bases from V and 9 from J; bases not matched to a gene: 13. The CDR3 sequence: CASSPSRGGFGEQFF. CDR3 sequence (DNA): TGTGCCAGCAGCCCTAGTAGGGGAGGGTTTGGTGAGCAGTTCTTC.

This clone occurred once. The gene calls are TRBV13 and TRBJ1-2; weak D call: TRBD1 (5 bases). From germline, CDR1 is PRHDT and CDR2 FYEKMQ (reference sequence). Trimming pared 8 bases from V and 3 bases from J, leaving 19 bases between. The CDR3 totals 15 residues. In nucleotides, the CDR3 is TGTGCCAGCCAACGGGGGGAGCAGGCTTACTATGGCTACACCTTC. This gives the protein CASQRGEQAYYGYTF. The variable domain in full, with the rest retrieved from reference TRBV13 and TRBJ1-2, is AAGVIQSPRHLIKEKRETATLKCYPIPRHDTVYWYQQGPGQDPQFLISFYEKMQSDKGSIPDRFSAQQFSDYHSELNMSSLELGDSALYFCASQRGEQAYYGYTFGSGTRLTVV.

This chain connects TRBV4-3 to TRBJ1-4, with 8 bases matching TRBD1. This CDR3 has 14 amino acids. Unmatched junction bases numbered 3, after V lost 3 bases and J lost 6 bases. CDR1 and CDR2 from the germline V gene are LGHNA and YSLEER. The CDR3 DNA reads TGCGCCAGCAGCCAGGAGGACAGGGATGAAAAACTGTTTTTT. It codes for CASSQEDRDEKLFF.

Notes on this clone: This sequence is one base from a far larger clone and is likely a read error. V usage is TRBV9 and J usage is TRBJ1-1; 7 nucleotides align to TRBD1. The V gene's germline CDR1 is SGDLS and CDR2 YYNGEE. Losses at the gene ends were 4 bases for V and 0 bases for J; bases not matched to a gene: 3. The CDR3 sequence is 14 residues long. CDR3 DNA: TGTGCCAGCAGCTTAGGGGGCCTGAACACTGAAGCTTTCTTT. Its protein is CASSLGGLNTEAFF.

The rearrangement joins TRBV13 to TRBJ2-7; D is ambiguous. CDR1 and CDR2 from the germline V gene are PRHDT and FYEKMQ (reference sequence). CDR3 size: 15 residues. Trimming removed 0 bases from V and 0 bases from J, with 9 bases in between. This chain's CDR3 is CASSLGQPSSYEQYF. CDR3 DNA sequence: TGTGCCAGCAGCTTAGGACAGCCCTCCTCCTACGAGCAGTACTTC.

This chain uses TRBV5-6 with TRBJ2-7; no definite D call. CDR1 and CDR2 from the germline V gene are SGHDT and YYEEEE. V lost 0 bases and J lost 3, with 7 bases in between. This CDR3 comprises 13 residues. Written as DNA, the CDR3 is TGTGCCAGCAGCTTGGTGGGGAACTACGAGCAGTACTTC. Residues: CASSLVGNYEQYF.

The V and J genes are TRBV15 and TRBJ1-2; D is unresolved. Germline-derived CDR1 and CDR2 are LNHNV and YYDKDF (reference sequence). The CDR3 sequence is 14 residues long. Trimming took 2 bases from V and 4 from J, leaving 11 bases between them. The CDR3 DNA sequence: TGTGCCACCAGCAGATATACGAGCGGCTATGGCTACACCTTC. Its protein product is CATSRYTSGYGYTF.

On this clone itself: This sample also contains other DNA sequences that code for the same CDR3. The chain recombines TRBV6-1 with TRBJ2-7, with D perhaps assigned TRBD1 or TRBD2 (6 bases each). This CDR3 is 14 amino acids long. The V end lost 1 base, the J end lost 4 bases, and 11 bases lay between the germline ends. Germline V CDR1 and CDR2: MNHNS, SASEGT. The CDR3 loop reads CASSEVGGGYEQYF. CDR3 bases: TGTGCCAGCAGTGAAGTTGGAGGGGGATACGAGCAGTACTTC.

This clone came up a few times. The chain has TRBV5-8 and TRBJ2-1, with D perhaps matching TRBD1 (6 bases). Germline-derived CDR1 and CDR2 are SGHTS and YDEGEE. V dropped 3 bases and J dropped 0 bases, with 13 bases sitting between them. There are 16 residues in the CDR3. CDR3 nucleotides: TGTGCCAGCAGCTCGTACAGGGATAGCTCCTACAATGAGCAGTTCTTC. This encodes CASSSYRDSSYNEQFF.